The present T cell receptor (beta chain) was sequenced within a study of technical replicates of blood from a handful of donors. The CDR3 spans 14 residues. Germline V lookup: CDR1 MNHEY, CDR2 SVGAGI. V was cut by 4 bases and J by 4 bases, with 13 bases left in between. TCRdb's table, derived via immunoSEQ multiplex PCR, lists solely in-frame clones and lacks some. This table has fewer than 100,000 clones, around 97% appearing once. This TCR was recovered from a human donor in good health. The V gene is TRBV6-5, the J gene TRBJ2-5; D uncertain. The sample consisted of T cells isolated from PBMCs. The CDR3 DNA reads TGTGCCAGCAGTTCGTTACAGTCACGAGAGACCCAGTACTTC. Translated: CASSSLQSRETQYF.